What follows describes a single TCR beta chain. The antigen remains unidentified. Germline and junction disagree at one end, which may indicate a read error. The CDR3 is 13 amino acids. Per the germline V gene, CDR1 is LNHDA and CDR2 is SQIVND (reference sequence). These data belong to a study of cytomegalovirus exposure and HLA in healthy donors. Samples came from healthy bone marrow donors. The PCR employed 60 Vbeta primers together with 13 Jbeta primers. Only in-frame clones appear in the TCRdb table, and some are missing; sequencing was by immunoSEQ multiplex PCR. Among 55,000 to 75,000 clones listed, less than 85% were seen once. Findings and limits, study-wide: Earlier analysis yielded a pattern in which most TCR beta V segments were productive about 87% or about 30% of the time. In a later analysis, TCR beta V- and J-gene trimming was associated with a missense DCLRE1C variant. In the analysis, some V segments, TRBV6-2 and TRBV6-3 included, were excluded as indistinguishable.

This sequence was found in a young man in good health and CMV-seropositive. V and J are TRBV19 and TRBJ2-3; unclear D gene. Input material: PBMCs. The CDR3 sequence: CASSIGLGDPQYF. As DNA, the CDR3 is TGTGCCAGTAGTATAGGTCTCGGAGATCCGCAGTATTTT.